These 5 T cell receptor beta chains originate from one sample sequenced in a study of shared clonotypes between healthy human individuals. Clones were read by immunoSEQ multiplex PCR, and TCRdb kept only the in-frame ones, dropping some. Found here are 2 million to 2.5 million clones, less than 95% of them singletons; the top ten hold roughly 0.34%. The sequencing input was naive CD4+ T cells from PBMCs. Subset given: CD45RA+ positively selected. Source of these receptors: a man younger than 30 in good health. Some clones in this sample may be carry-over from other donors' samples.

This clone was seen a single time. The V call is TRBV28, the J call TRBJ2-7; no clear D gene. Germline lookup yields CDR1 MDHEN and CDR2 SYDVKM. The CDR3 has 12 amino acids. Trimming left V 7 bases short and J 5 bases short, with 12 bases between. The CDR3 nucleotides are TGTGCCAGCACCAACCCCGGGCACGAGCAGTACTTC. Its translation: CASTNPGHEQYF.

This sequence joins TRBV6-5 and TRBJ1-1, with 7 bases lining up with TRBD1. The CDR3 extends over 15 amino acids. The germline gives CDR1 MNHEY, CDR2 SVGAGI. The ends lost 6 bases at V and 6 bases at J; junction bases unmatched: 13. The CDR3 is CASSLQLTTGAEAFF. CDR3 nucleotides: TGTGCCAGCAGCCTACAACTGACCACAGGGGCTGAAGCTTTCTTT.

The rearrangement joins TRBV10-3 to TRBJ2-1; D unclear. Per germline, CDR1 ENHRY and CDR2 SYGVKD. Between the trimmed V and J ends, which lost 0 bases and 8 bases, there was a span of 14 bases. This CDR3 comprises 15 residues. This CDR3 reads CAISESASGRDEQFF. CDR3 in DNA: TGTGCCATCAGTGAGTCGGCCTCTGGGCGAGATGAGCAGTTCTTC.

The V and J genes are TRBV19 and TRBJ1-5, with unresolved D. The ends were cut back, 9 bases at V and 4 bases at J, with 10 bases in the middle. The CDR3 extends over 12 amino acids. The germline gives CDR1 LNHDA, CDR2 SQIVND (reference sequence). This CDR3 reads CASGRLNQPQHF. CDR3 nucleotides: TGTGCCAGCGGACGACTAAATCAGCCCCAGCATTTT.

In nucleotides, the CDR3 is TGCGCCAGCAGCCAAGGTCATTCTGGGCTGGGTGAAGCTTTCTTT. Encoded protein: CASSQGHSGLGEAFF. The V and J genes are TRBV4-1 and TRBJ1-1; no reliable D call. Trimming removed 1 base from V and 7 bases from J, with 16 bases in between. Germline V CDR1 and CDR2: MGHRA, YSYEKL. CDR3 length: 15 amino acids.